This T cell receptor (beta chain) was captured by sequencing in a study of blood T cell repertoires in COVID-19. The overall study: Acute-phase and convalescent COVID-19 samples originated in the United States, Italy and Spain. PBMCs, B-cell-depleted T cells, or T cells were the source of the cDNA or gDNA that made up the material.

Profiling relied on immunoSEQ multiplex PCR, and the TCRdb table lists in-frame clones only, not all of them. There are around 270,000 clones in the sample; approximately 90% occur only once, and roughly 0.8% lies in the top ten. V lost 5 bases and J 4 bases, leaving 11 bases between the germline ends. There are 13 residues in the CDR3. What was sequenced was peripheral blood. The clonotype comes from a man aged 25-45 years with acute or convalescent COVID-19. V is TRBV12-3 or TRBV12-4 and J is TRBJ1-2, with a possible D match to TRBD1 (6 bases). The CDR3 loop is CASSRPRGYGYTF. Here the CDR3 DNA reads TGTGCCAGCAGTAGGCCCAGGGGCTATGGCTACACCTTC.